This entry concerns a single T cell receptor beta chain. Its antigen is unidentified. Germline V gene data show CDR1 as SGHTA and CDR2 as FQGNSA. V was clipped by 1 base and J by 5 bases; unmatched bases: 11. This CDR3 comprises 17 residues. The entry originates in a study of cytomegalovirus exposure and HLA in healthy donors. Turning to the study itself: An earlier analysis identified under 130 million unique TCR beta sequences in about 170 million T cells.

In the PCR, 60 Vbeta and 13 Jbeta primers were used. Data came from immunoSEQ multiplex PCR; TCRdb stores just in-frame clones and leaves some out. The sample lists under 150,000 clones, 70% to 80% seen once, with 8.8% in the top ten. Whole-study results and caveats: In the analysis, some V segments, TRBV6-2 and TRBV6-3 included, were excluded as indistinguishable. Presence/absence analyses assumed roughly uniform sequencing depth across donors. The records held CMV serostatus as the only immune exposure information.

Sequencing used PBMCs. The clonotype comes from a woman in her 50s in good health and CMV-seropositive. V is TRBV7-2 and J is TRBJ2-5; TRBD1 aligns across 9 bases. The CDR3 region has the DNA TGTGCCAGCAGCTTAGGGGTTTGGGGACAGGGTGGGGAGACCCAGTACTTC. Encoded protein: CASSLGVWGQGGETQYF.